The entry that follows covers one T cell receptor beta chain sequence. Its target is unknown. This sample is drawn from a study of long-term antiretroviral therapy in people with HIV. At the survey level, the v3.0 immunoSEQ assay was run. The table came from immunoSEQ multiplex PCR; TCRdb's copy has only in-frame clones and leaves some out. The sample holds approximately 20,000 clones, roughly 79% seen once. Study-wide results and limits: Diversity increased after ART yet remained lower than in transplant donor controls.

This TCR came from a man aged 18 to 29 with HIV. The sample consisted of unsorted PBMCs, taken 0.5 years after starting antiretroviral therapy.

CDR3 protein: CASSSQGYQPQHF. The CDR3, as DNA: TGTGCCAGCAGCAGTCAGGGGTATCAGCCCCAGCATTTT. The chain recombines TRBV7-9 with TRBJ1-5; D is possibly TRBD1 (6 bases). This CDR3 contains 13 residues. Germline CDR1 reads SEHNR; CDR2 reads FQNEAQ (reference sequence). Trimming stripped 5 bases from V and 5 bases from J, with 10 bases between. Using reference TRBV7-9 and TRBJ1-5 for the parts outside the CDR3, the full variable domain is DTGVSQNPRHKITKRGQNVTFRCDPISEHNRLYWYRQTLGQGPEFLTYFQNEAQLEKSRLLSDRFSAERPKGSFSTLEIQRTEQGDSAMYLCASSSQGYQPQHFGDGTRLSIL.